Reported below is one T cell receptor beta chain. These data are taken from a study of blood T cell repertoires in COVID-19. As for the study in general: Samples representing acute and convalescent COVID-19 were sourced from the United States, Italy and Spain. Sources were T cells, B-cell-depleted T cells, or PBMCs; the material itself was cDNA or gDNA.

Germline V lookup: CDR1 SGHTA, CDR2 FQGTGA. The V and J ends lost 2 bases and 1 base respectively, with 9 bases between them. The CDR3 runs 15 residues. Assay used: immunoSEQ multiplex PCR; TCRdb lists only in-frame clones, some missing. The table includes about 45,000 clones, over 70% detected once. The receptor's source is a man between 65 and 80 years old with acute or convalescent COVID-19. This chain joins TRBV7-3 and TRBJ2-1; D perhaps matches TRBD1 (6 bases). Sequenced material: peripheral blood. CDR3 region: CASSLSGASYNEQFF. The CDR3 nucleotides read TGTGCCAGCAGCTTATCAGGGGCGTCCTACAATGAGCAGTTCTTC.